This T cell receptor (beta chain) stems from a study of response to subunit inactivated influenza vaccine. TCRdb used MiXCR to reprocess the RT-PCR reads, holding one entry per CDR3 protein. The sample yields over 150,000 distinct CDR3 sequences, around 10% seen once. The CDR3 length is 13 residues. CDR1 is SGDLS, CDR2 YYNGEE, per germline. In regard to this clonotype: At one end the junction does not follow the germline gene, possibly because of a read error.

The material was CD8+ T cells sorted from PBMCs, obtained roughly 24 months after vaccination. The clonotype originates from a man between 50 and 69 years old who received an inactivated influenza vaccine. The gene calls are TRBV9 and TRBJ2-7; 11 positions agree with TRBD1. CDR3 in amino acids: CASSAGTGGSRHF. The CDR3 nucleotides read TGTGCCAGCAGCGCCGGGACAGGGGGTTCGCGACACTTC.